A selection of T cell receptor beta chains follows, all from one sample in a study of blood T cell repertoires in COVID-19. TCRdb keeps only in-frame clones here, not all; method: immunoSEQ multiplex PCR. The sample holds approximately 300,000 clones; 85% are singletons and the top ten take around 2%. Specimen: PBMCs or T cells enriched from blood (not recorded which). These receptors were obtained from a woman in her 30s who had been exposed to COVID-19. Each CDR3 is given with its conserved first and last residue. D genes are given only for firm matches. Size is stated for part of the rows, as once, few or many counts, or as a class when the clone is expanded.

TRBJ2-5	TRBV30	-	TRBD2	CAWSSGLAGGQETQYF	TGTGCCTGGAGTTCCGGACTAGCGGGGGGGCAAGAGACCCAGTACTTC
TRBJ2-7	TRBV6-5	once	-	CASSSQRVYEQYF	TGTGCCAGCAGTTCCCAGCGGGTCTACGAGCAGTACTTC
TRBJ2-4	TRBV6-1	-	-	CASSETGTKNIQYF	TGTGCCAGCAGTGAAACCGGGACCAAAAACATTCAGTACTTC
TRBJ1-2	TRBV28	-	-	CASSFPWGEKSYGYTF	TGTGCCAGCAGTTTCCCCTGGGGGGAAAAGAGCTATGGCTACACCTTC
TRBJ1-1	TRBV27	-	TRBD1	CASSLRRDRGGSRDTEAFF	TGTGCCAGCAGTTTGAGGCGGGACAGGGGTGGATCTAGGGACACTGAAGCTTTCTTT
TRBJ2-1	TRBV7-3	-	TRBD1	CASSLDATGREQFF	TGTGCCAGCAGCTTAGACGCGACAGGGCGTGAGCAGTTCTTC
TRBJ1-2	TRBV7-6	-	TRBD1	CASSAPGQGAWGYTF	TGTGCCAGCAGCGCCCCGGGACAGGGGGCTTGGGGCTACACCTTC
TRBJ1-6	TRBV18	-	-	CASSSRASGGSPLHF	TGTGCCAGCTCATCCAGGGCGTCGGGTGGATCACCCCTCCACTTT
TRBJ2-3	TRBV10-2	-	TRBD2	CASSEGTSGGILPDTQYF	TGCGCCAGCAGTGAAGGGACTAGCGGGGGGATCTTGCCAGATACGCAGTATTTT
TRBJ1-1	TRBV4-3	once	-	CASSQDQGHVSEAFF	TGCGCCAGCAGCCAAGATCAGGGGCATGTCTCTGAAGCTTTCTTT
TRBJ1-2	TRBV5-1	-	-	CASSLRVAADYGYTF	TGCGCCAGCAGCTTACGGGTCGCGGCTGACTATGGCTACACCTTC
TRBJ2-7	TRBV27	-	TRBD2	CASSPSGRGSYEQYF	TGTGCCAGCAGCCCCTCGGGGAGGGGATCCTACGAGCAGTACTTC
TRBJ2-3	TRBV4-1	few	TRBD2	CASSPSAGAGTDTQYF	TGCGCCAGCAGCCCCTCAGCGGGGGCGGGCACAGATACGCAGTATTTT
TRBJ1-1	TRBV24-1	-	-	CATRSGGGTEAFF	TGTGCCACCAGAAGTGGGGGGGGAACTGAAGCTTTCTTT
TRBJ1-5	TRBV12-3/TRBV12-4	-	-	CASSQGGYQPQHF	TGTGCCAGCAGCCAGGGCGGTTATCAGCCCCAGCATTTT
TRBJ2-3	TRBV11-3	few	-	CASSLNSGTDTQYF	TGTGCCAGCAGCTTAAATTCGGGGACAGATACGCAGTATTTT
TRBJ1-1	TRBV7-9	-	-	CASSLVTGSGFTEAFF	TGTGCCAGCAGCTTAGTGACGGGGTCTGGTTTTACTGAAGCTTTCTTT
TRBJ1-1	TRBV10-3	once	-	CAIRDRNTEAFF	TGTGCCATCAGGGACAGGAACACTGAAGCTTTCTTT
TRBJ1-4	TRBV5-6	-	TRBD1	CASSPGTGSEKLFF	TGTGCCAGCAGCCCCGGGACAGGCAGTGAAAAACTGTTTTTT
TRBJ1-2	TRBV6-1	-	TRBD1	CASSEEISGTGGYGYTF	TGTGCCAGCAGTGAAGAGATTTCTGGGACAGGGGGCTATGGCTACACCTTC
TRBJ2-7	TRBV7-2	-	TRBD1	CASSSRGQGSVYEQYF	TGTGCCAGCAGCTCCCGGGGACAGGGGAGCGTCTACGAGCAGTACTTC
TRBJ2-2	TRBV21-1	-	-	CASSKEGLAGGGTGELFF	TGTGCCAGCAGCAAAGAGGGACTAGCGGGAGGAGGCACCGGGGAGCTGTTTTTT
TRBJ1-4	TRBV27	few	-	CASRLLTNEKLFF	TGTGCCAGCAGGCTACTGACTAATGAAAAACTGTTTTTT
TRBJ2-3	TRBV28	-	TRBD1	CASSFPGTGGHHTQYF	TGTGCCAGCAGCTTCCCCGGGACAGGAGGACATCATACGCAGTATTTT
TRBJ1-1	TRBV28	once	-	CASINGGVRAEAFF	TGTGCCAGCATCAATGGAGGGGTCAGGGCGGAAGCTTTCTTT
TRBJ2-7	TRBV19	-	-	CASSIKLVPGEQYF	TGTGCCAGTAGTATTAAACTCGTCCCTGGCGAGCAGTACTTC
TRBJ2-3	TRBV27	-	TRBD2	CASSSPGLAGGTDTQYF	TGTGCCAGCAGTTCCCCGGGACTAGCGGGGGGCACAGATACGCAGTATTTT
TRBJ2-5	TRBV28	once	-	CASSSSSAQETQYF	TGTGCCAGCAGTTCCTCAAGCGCCCAAGAGACCCAGTACTTC
TRBJ2-5	TRBV7-8	-	TRBD2	CASSLVVGGSTDF	TGTGCCAGCAGCTTAGTTGTCGGCGGGAGTACCGACTTC
TRBJ2-6	TRBV27	-	-	CASSFVGAGANVLTF	TGTGCCAGCAGTTTCGTAGGGGCTGGGGCCAACGTCCTGACTTTC